The 16 T cell receptor beta chains given below trace back to one sample, sequenced in a study of cytomegalovirus exposure and HLA in healthy donors. The PCR employed 60 Vbeta primers together with 13 Jbeta primers. Measured with immunoSEQ multiplex PCR; TCRdb has only the in-frame clones, and not every one. The top ten clones hold roughly 8.9% of a sample with tens of thousands of clones, around four fifths of them seen once. The sequenced material came from PBMCs. The origin of the receptors is a woman aged 40 to 55 in good health and CMV-seropositive.

This chain uses TRBV30 with TRBJ1-6; a weak D match, TRBD1 (5 bases). Trimming took 5 bases from V and 6 from J, leaving 5 bases between them. The CDR3 spans 11 residues. Per the germline V gene, CDR1 is GTSNPN and CDR2 is SVGIG (reference sequence). CDR3 DNA: TGTGCCTGGGGGGCTAATTCACCCCTCCACTTT. This sequence encodes CAWGANSPLHF.

The chain links TRBV5-6 to TRBJ2-1; possible D gene TRBD2, 6 bases. CDR1 and CDR2 from the germline V gene are SGHDT and YYEEEE. V shed 4 bases and J shed 4 bases, with 12 bases lying between them. The CDR3 has 14 amino acids. The CDR3 DNA sequence: TGTGCCAGCAGCGTCCCGGGACTTTACAATGAGCAGTTCTTC. Its protein is CASSVPGLYNEQFF.

The chain recombines TRBV28 with TRBJ2-4; TRBD2 matches at 7 bases. V lost 7 bases and J lost 2; bases outside the gene matches: 5. The CDR3 loop spans 14 amino acids. Looked up from germline, CDR1 is MDHEN and CDR2 is SYDVKM. CDR3 sequence reads: CASMGGSPKNIQYF. The CDR3 bases are TGTGCCAGCATGGGGGGGTCGCCCAAAAACATTCAGTACTTC.

The J gene is TRBJ2-3, the V gene TRBV4-2; 9 nucleotides line up with TRBD2. CDR3 length: 19 amino acids. Trimming at V came to 1 base and at J to 2 bases, leaving 13 bases not matched to a gene. CDR1 is LGHNA and CDR2 is YNFKEQ in the germline V gene. The CDR3 spells CASSQVGYSSGGITDTQYF. The CDR3 coding sequence is TGTGCCAGCAGCCAAGTGGGGTATAGTAGCGGGGGAATCACAGATACGCAGTATTTT.

V gene TRBV7-3 combines with J gene TRBJ1-2; a possible D gene is TRBD1 (6 bases). V was cut by 5 bases and J by 8 bases, with 18 bases left in between. In germline, CDR1 is SGHTA, CDR2 FQGTGA. This CDR3 region has 14 residues. The DNA for the CDR3 is TGTGCCAGCAGCCCAGGGGCCCTCGACGGAGGCTACACCTTC. Protein sequence: CASSPGALDGGYTF. The whole variable domain, filled in from reference TRBV7-3 and TRBJ1-2, reads GAGVSQTPSNKVTEKGKYVELRCDPISGHTALYWYRQSLGQGPEFLIYFQGTGAADDSGLPNDRFFAVRPEGSVSTLKIQRTERGDSAVYLCASSPGALDGGYTFGSGTRLTVV.

This clone showed up just a few times. This rearrangement joins TRBV11-3 to TRBJ1-1; no firm D call. The CDR3 extends over 14 amino acids. CDR1 is SGHNT and CDR2 is YENEEA in the germline V gene. V dropped 4 bases and J dropped 4 bases, with 13 bases sitting between them. For the CDR3, the DNA is TGTGCCAGCAGCTCCGGGCTGGAGGGCACTGAAGCTTTCTTT. It encodes CASSSGLEGTEAFF. Looking up the rest from reference TRBV11-3 and TRBJ1-1 gives the full variable domain: EAGVVQSPRYKIIEKKQPVAFWCNPISGHNTLYWYLQNLGQGPELLIRYENEEAVDDSQLPKDRFSAERLKGVDSTLKIQPAELGDSAVYLCASSSGLEGTEAFFGQGTRLTVV.

The chain carries TRBV7-9 and TRBJ1-2, with no clear D. V was shortened by 3 bases and J by 7 bases, with 12 bases between the two germline ends. Germline V gives CDR1 SEHNR, CDR2 FQNEAQ (reference sequence). CDR3 length: 13 residues. The CDR3 spells CASSFGGGSGYTF. The CDR3 nucleotides are TGTGCCAGCAGCTTTGGTGGAGGTTCTGGCTACACCTTC.

The genes are TRBV6-1 and TRBJ2-1; TRBD2 might be the D (7 bases). In germline, CDR1 is MNHNS, CDR2 SASEGT. Trimming shortened V by 5 bases and J by 8 bases, and 10 bases separated the two germline ends. The CDR3 has 12 residues. The CDR3 protein is CASSWGGHEQFF. The CDR3 DNA follows: TGTGCCAGCAGTTGGGGGGGGCATGAGCAGTTCTTC.

The chain employs TRBV11-2 and TRBJ2-7; 7 nucleotides agree with TRBD1. CDR1 and CDR2 from the germline V gene are SGHAT and FQNNGV. The CDR3 contains 12 residues. Germline trimming cut 9 bases from V and 7 bases from J; bases unmatched to any gene: 9. CDR3: CASRQGVWEQYF. In DNA form, the CDR3 reads TGTGCCAGTCGACAGGGAGTTTGGGAGCAGTACTTC. The full variable domain, rest sourced from reference TRBV11-2 and TRBJ2-7, is EAGVAQSPRYKIIEKRQSVAFWCNPISGHATLYWYQQILGQGPKLLIQFQNNGVVDDSQLPKDRFSAERLKGVDSTLKIQPAKLEDSAVYLCASRQGVWEQYFGPGTRLTVT.

This clone occurred a few times. The CDR3 DNA reads as TGTGCCAGCAGCACGGACAGGGGCAGCTACAATGAGCAGTTCTTC. It yields the protein CASSTDRGSYNEQFF. The V and J genes are TRBV28 and TRBJ2-1; 9 nucleotides agree with TRBD1. Germline CDR1 is MDHEN and CDR2 is SYDVKM. J gave up 3 bases and V 6 bases, and 6 bases lay outside the gene matches. The CDR3 contains 15 residues.

The chain carries TRBV7-6 and TRBJ1-6; weak D call: TRBD1 (6 bases). Trimming took 5 bases from V and 9 from J, leaving 11 bases between them. The CDR3 runs to 13 residues. Germline CDR1 is SGHVS and CDR2 is FNYEAQ. CDR3 DNA: TGTGCCAGCAGCGCCGGGACAAGTTCACCCCTCCACTTT. Its translation: CASSAGTSSPLHF.

This clone was found once. The chain recombines TRBV11-2 with TRBJ1-1; tentatively, D is TRBD1 (5 bases). The germline V gene has CDR1 SGHAT and CDR2 FQNNGV. The CDR3 has 13 amino acids. Trimming pared 0 bases from V and 11 bases from J, leaving 13 bases between. CDR3 nucleotides: TGTGCCAGCAGCTTAGATATCGGGACTCTGGCTTTCTTT. As protein: CASSLDIGTLAFF.

The CDR3, as DNA: TGTGCCAGCAGTTCAACAGCCTACTACGAGCAGTACTTC. As protein: CASSSTAYYEQYF. The chain is built from TRBV6-5 and TRBJ2-7; D is ambiguous. Germline V gene sequence: CDR1 MNHEY, CDR2 SVGAGI. The CDR3 contains 13 residues. Trimming cost V 4 bases and J 3 bases, with 10 bases left between them.

V and J are TRBV30 and TRBJ1-2; 7 bases agree with TRBD1. V gave up 4 bases and J gave up 5 bases; unmatched junction bases: 10. The germline V gene encodes CDR1 GTSNPN and CDR2 SVGIG (reference sequence). The CDR3 has 14 residues. The CDR3 nucleotides read TGTGCCTGGACTAGGGACAGAACGATATATGGCTACACCTTC. This codes for CAWTRDRTIYGYTF.

The rearrangement links TRBV6-1 to TRBJ2-7, with D possibly TRBD2 on 6 matching bases. The V end lost 7 bases, the J end lost 6 bases, and 22 bases lay between the germline ends. Germline CDR1 and CDR2: MNHNS and SASEGT. The CDR3 has 15 residues. Written as DNA, the CDR3 is TGTGCCAGCAACCCCGGGGGTAGCGAAAGTGGCGAGCAGTACTTC. This sequence encodes CASNPGGSESGEQYF.

The chain recombines TRBV9 with TRBJ1-2; no firm D call. With 2 bases removed from V and 0 bases from J, the gap between germline ends came to 5 bases. The CDR3 is 13 residues long. Per germline, CDR1 SGDLS and CDR2 YYNGEE. The CDR3 nucleotides are TGTGCCAGCAGCGTTGACTCTAACTATGGCTACACCTTC. As protein: CASSVDSNYGYTF.